This passage covers 32 T cell receptor beta chains from one sample sequenced in a study of T cells in Graves' hyperthyroidism and ophthalmopathy. There were TCR beta CDR3 regions amplified from RNA transcripts. Primed by the HTBI set, a first-round RT-PCR was run on the TCR CDR3. TCRdb used MiXCR to reprocess the multiplex PCR reads, holding one entry per CDR3 protein. The sample has 300,000 to 400,000 distinct CDR3 sequences, over 11% seen once; the top ten hold 9.5% to 11%. The sequenced material came from blood. The receptor set was obtained from a woman aged 55-70 years with Graves' hyperthyroidism.

The rearrangement joins TRBV11-2 to TRBJ2-3; D call uncertain. Germline V gives CDR1 SGHAT, CDR2 FQNNGV. The CDR3 has 14 amino acids. Trimming removed 4 bases from V and 3 bases from J, with 11 bases in between. The CDR3 DNA reads as TGTGCCAGCAGCTCCTCGGCCTGGACAGATACGCAGTATTTT. Its translation is CASSSSAWTDTQYF.

V usage is TRBV18 and J usage is TRBJ2-1; 8 bases align to TRBD1. The germline gives CDR1 KGHSH, CDR2 LQKENI. CDR3 size: 16 residues. The V segment lost 4 bases and the J segment 0 bases; nucleotides outside the gene matches: 5. As DNA, the CDR3 is TGTGCCAGCTCACGAGCAGGGGGCTACTCCTACAATGAGCAGTTCTTC. Protein: CASSRAGGYSYNEQFF.

The table lists this clonotype with many counts. The chain links TRBV28 to TRBJ2-3; TRBD2 matches at 7 bases. After removal of 3 bases from V and 5 bases from J, the junction contained 8 bases not matched to a gene. CDR3 size: 15 residues. The germline CDR1 and CDR2 sequences are MDHEN and SYDVKM. The chain's CDR3 is CASSFSSGTVDTQYF. For the CDR3, the DNA is TGTGCCAGCAGTTTTTCAAGCGGGACTGTAGATACGCAGTATTTT.

The table lists this clonotype with a count of one. A clone one base away is much larger, so this may be a read error. The V gene is TRBV5-1, the J gene TRBJ2-1, with 7 bases aligning to TRBD2. CDR1 and CDR2 from the germline V gene are SGHRS and YFSETQ. The CDR3 is made up of 14 amino acids. After removal of 2 bases from V and 9 bases from J, the junction contained 8 bases not matched to a gene. The CDR3 DNA sequence: TGCGCCAGCAGCTTAGCGGGAACGTTTAGTGAGCAGTTCTTC. Amino acid sequence: CASSLAGTFSEQFF.

This clonotype was seen repeatedly, ten times or more. The chain joins TRBV7-2 to TRBJ2-5, with TRBD2 identical over 9 bases. V shed 5 bases and J 5 bases; nucleotides not matched to a gene: 3. CDR1 is SGHTA and CDR2 is FQGNSA in the germline V gene. CDR3 length: 13 residues. The CDR3 loop is CASSAGLAETQYF. Here the CDR3 DNA reads TGTGCCAGCAGCGCCGGACTAGCGGAGACCCAGTACTTC.

The V gene is TRBV10-3, the J gene TRBJ2-5; D is unresolved. V gave up 2 bases and J gave up 0 bases, with 10 bases separating them. Germline V gene data show CDR1 as ENHRY and CDR2 as SYGVKD. This CDR3 has 15 amino acids. The CDR3 DNA is TGTGCCATCAGTGAGAGAGCAGAAAACCAAGAGACCCAGTACTTC. Translating it yields CAISERAENQETQYF.

This clonotype was seen a handful of times. The chain couples TRBV5-1 to TRBJ1-6; no definite D call. Looked up from germline, CDR1 is SGHRS and CDR2 is YFSETQ. This CDR3 contains 14 residues. Trimming pared 4 bases from V and 7 bases from J, leaving 12 bases between. The CDR3 region has the DNA TGCGCCAGCAGCCCAGACGGAAACAATTCACCCCTCCACTTT. Translated, it gives CASSPDGNNSPLHF.

This clonotype was detected ten times or more. V and J are TRBV5-1 and TRBJ2-1; TRBD2 aligns across 7 bases. The CDR3 runs to 15 residues. The V and J ends lost 0 bases and 5 bases, in that order; junction bases with no gene match: 5. Germline CDR1 and CDR2: SGHRS and YFSETQ. The CDR3 region has the DNA TGCGCCAGCAGCTTGGCGGGGAGGGCGGACAATGAGCAGTTCTTC. This encodes CASSLAGRADNEQFF.

This clonotype occurred many times. The chain employs TRBV3-1 and TRBJ1-5; TRBD1 is a possible D gene (5 bases). V dropped 0 bases and J dropped 10 bases, with 10 bases sitting between them. The CDR3 has 13 amino acids. The germline gives CDR1 LGHDT, CDR2 YNNKEL (reference sequence). The CDR3 bases are TGTGCCAGCAGCCAAGATCCCAGGGACCCCCAGCATTTT. The encoded protein is CASSQDPRDPQHF.

The chain recombines TRBV15 with TRBJ2-7; no clear D gene. Deletions cut 0 bases from V and 3 bases from J, with 9 bases between. The CDR3 runs 14 residues. Germline CDR1 is LNHNV and CDR2 is YYDKDF (reference sequence). The CDR3, as DNA: TGTGCCACCAGCAGAGATCTCGCCGACTACGAGCAGTACTTC. Amino acids: CATSRDLADYEQYF.

The V call is TRBV14, the J call TRBJ1-5; weak D call: TRBD1 (5 bases). The CDR3 runs 15 residues. The ends were cut back, 8 bases at V and 9 bases at J, with 23 bases in the middle. Per the germline V gene, CDR1 is SGHDN and CDR2 is FVKESK. This CDR3 reads CASLPGTGVGGPQHF. The CDR3 coding sequence is TGTGCCAGCCTCCCTGGCACAGGCGTCGGTGGGCCCCAGCATTTT.

This clonotype was observed many times. The chain carries TRBV30 and TRBJ1-1; D unclear. This CDR3 has 12 residues. V was shortened by 2 bases and J by 6 bases, with 10 bases between the two germline ends. Germline loops: CDR1 GTSNPN, CDR2 SVGIG (reference sequence). CDR3 amino acids: CAWSRFLAEAFF. The CDR3, as DNA: TGTGCCTGGAGTCGTTTTTTAGCTGAAGCTTTCTTT.

This clonotype was counted at least ten times. The chain is built from TRBV7-3 and TRBJ2-2; D is unclear. The CDR3 is made up of 15 amino acids. V was cut by 2 bases and J by 0 bases, with 7 bases left in between. The germline gives CDR1 SGHTA, CDR2 FQGTGA. CDR3 sequence (DNA): TGTGCCAGCAGCTTAGGGCGGTCGAACACCGGGGAGCTGTTTTTT. Translating it yields CASSLGRSNTGELFF.

This clonotype was seen at least ten times. The chain recombines TRBV4-2 with TRBJ2-1, with 8 bases lining up with TRBD2. Germline CDR1 and CDR2: LGHNA and YNFKEQ. The CDR3 runs to 15 residues. With 3 bases clipped from V and 8 bases from J, the junction kept 9 bases outside the gene matches. Here the CDR3 DNA reads TGTGCCAGCAGCCAGCAAGCGGGAGAGGGAGATGAGCAGTTCTTC. It is translated as CASSQQAGEGDEQFF.

This clonotype was found a few times. The chain couples TRBV20-1 to TRBJ2-7, with D possibly being TRBD1 (6 bases). Per germline, CDR1 DFQATT and CDR2 SNEGSKA (reference sequence). The germline V and J ends were trimmed by 3 bases and 2 bases, with 14 bases remaining between them. The CDR3 consists of 14 residues. CDR3 nucleotide sequence: TGCAGTGCTAGCTCAACGGGACACCCCTACGAGCAGTACTTC. It encodes CSASSTGHPYEQYF.

This clonotype has ten or more counts. The chain combines TRBV3-1 with TRBJ1-2; D is perhaps TRBD1 (6 bases). The germline CDR1 and CDR2 sequences are LGHDT and YNNKEL (reference sequence). This CDR3 spans 14 amino acids. Deletions cut 1 base from V and 5 bases from J, with 11 bases between. The CDR3 loop is CASSQGRGAYGYTF. As DNA, the CDR3 is TGTGCCAGCAGCCAAGGCAGGGGAGCGTATGGCTACACCTTC.

The chain couples TRBV6-4 to TRBJ1-2, with D maybe TRBD1 (5 bases). Trimming left V 2 bases short and J 8 bases short, with 12 bases between. Germline-derived CDR1 and CDR2 are MRHNA and SNTAGT. The CDR3 spans 13 residues. The CDR3 is CASSDVAGSGYTF. DNA for the CDR3: TGTGCCAGCAGTGACGTGGCAGGGTCCGGCTACACCTTC.

This clonotype came up a few times. The rearrangement joins TRBV15 to TRBJ2-5; 7 bases match TRBD1. J was trimmed by 3 bases and V by 3 bases; bases with no gene match: 16. The CDR3 totals 18 residues. CDR1 is LNHNV and CDR2 is YYDKDF in the germline V gene (reference sequence). CDR3 sequence (DNA): TGTGCCACCAGCAGGCTCATCTGGACAGGCGGTTTCGAAGAGACCCAGTACTTC. The encoded protein is CATSRLIWTGGFEETQYF.

Details on this clonotype: This sequence may be a read error, since a much larger clone differs from it by one base. This chain links TRBV2 with TRBJ2-7; TRBD2 agrees at 10 bases. The CDR3 has 15 residues. CDR1 SNHLY and CDR2 FYNNEI come from the germline V gene. The CDR3 is CASNPGLANSYEHYF. The CDR3 bases are TGTGCCAGCAACCCGGGACTAGCGAACTCCTACGAGCACTACTTC.

This clonotype was picked up many times. This chain links TRBV30 with TRBJ2-2, with TRBD1 matching 9 bases. J lost 6 bases, V lost 5 bases, and 4 bases had no gene match. Germline V gene data show CDR1 as GTSNPN and CDR2 as SVGIG (reference sequence). The CDR3 is 13 residues long. CDR3 sequence: CAWATGGPGELFF. The CDR3 coding sequence is TGTGCCTGGGCCACAGGGGGCCCCGGGGAGCTGTTTTTT.

The table lists this clonotype with many counts. CDR3 DNA: TGTGCCAGCAGTTTCGAGACAGGGTCCTACGAGCAGTACTTC. Encoded protein: CASSFETGSYEQYF. The V call is TRBV12-3 or TRBV12-4, the J call TRBJ2-7; 7 bases line up with TRBD1. The CDR3 consists of 14 residues. V lost 3 bases and J lost 1; bases outside the gene matches: 3.

This clonotype turned up a few times. The rearrangement joins TRBV30 to TRBJ2-2; the D gene is possibly TRBD2 (5 bases). Germline V gene lookup returns CDR1 GTSNPN and CDR2 SVGIG (reference sequence). Trimming left V 2 bases short and J 4 bases short, with 11 bases between. The CDR3 has 14 residues. CDR3 loop: CAWSKSRGTGELFF. The CDR3 coding sequence is TGTGCCTGGAGTAAGAGCCGGGGCACCGGGGAGCTGTTTTTT.

This clonotype has more than one count but fewer than ten. CDR3 DNA: TGTGCCATCGGGACAGGGTGGAATCAGCCCCAGCATTTT. Its protein product is CAIGTGWNQPQHF. The chain has TRBV10-3 and TRBJ1-5, with 9 bases that match TRBD1. V lost 8 bases, J lost 4 bases, and 3 bases stayed unmatched. CDR1 and CDR2 from the germline V gene are ENHRY and SYGVKD. CDR3 length equals 13 residues.

This clonotype was picked up many times. This CDR3 reads CASSRTAQETQYF. The CDR3 coding sequence is TGTGCCAGCAGCCGCACAGCCCAAGAGACCCAGTACTTC. This sequence joins TRBV9 and TRBJ2-5; the D is unclear. V shed 4 bases and J shed 1 base, with 8 bases lying between them. Germline CDR1 is SGDLS and CDR2 is YYNGEE. The CDR3 covers 13 residues.

This clonotype has a count of ten or more. V usage is TRBV7-8 and J usage is TRBJ2-3, with TRBD1 matching over 7 bases. J lost 3 bases, V lost 5 bases, and 8 bases had no gene match. CDR1 and CDR2 (germline): SGHVS, FQNEAQ. The CDR3 has 15 residues. DNA for the CDR3: TGTGCCAGCAGCCCTCACAGGGGTTATACAGATACGCAGTATTTT. Translation: CASSPHRGYTDTQYF.

This clonotype was observed at least ten times. The chain combines TRBV11-2 with TRBJ2-1; tentatively, D is TRBD1 or TRBD2 (5 bases each). Germline loops: CDR1 SGHAT, CDR2 FQNNGV. V was cut by 7 bases and J by 0 bases, with 10 bases left in between. The CDR3 has 14 residues. CDR3 in amino acids: CASTWGSSYNEQFF. Here the CDR3 DNA reads TGTGCCAGCACCTGGGGGAGCTCCTACAATGAGCAGTTCTTC.

This clonotype was seen repeatedly, ten times or more. The CDR3 region has the DNA TGTGCCAGCAGTTTCGAGTCGTGGCTACGGGAGAGCACCTACGAGCAGTACTTC. Amino acid sequence: CASSFESWLRESTYEQYF. The chain has TRBV12-3 or TRBV12-4 and TRBJ2-7; the D gene is possibly TRBD2 (6 bases). V lost 3 bases and J lost 2, with 23 bases in between. The CDR3 runs 18 residues.

This clonotype was observed at least ten times. The chain recombines TRBV11-2 with TRBJ1-2; no clear D gene. The germline gives CDR1 SGHAT, CDR2 FQNNGV. This CDR3 is 14 amino acids long. Trimming took off 5 bases at V and 2 bases at J, with 12 bases between the two ends. CDR3 nucleotide sequence: TGTGCCAGCAGCGGAGACGTGGGAAACTATGGCTACACCTTC. Translation: CASSGDVGNYGYTF.

This clonotype was counted many times. DNA of the CDR3: TGTGCCAGCAGCCCAGGACTAGCGGGAGTTCTCTACGAGCAGTACTTC. Translation: CASSPGLAGVLYEQYF. This chain uses TRBV7-9 with TRBJ2-7, with 13 bases aligning to TRBD2. Trimming took 5 bases from V and 3 from J; bases not matched to a gene: 7. Germline V CDR1 and CDR2: SEHNR, FQNEAQ (reference sequence). This CDR3 comprises 16 residues.

In this sample, this clonotype turned up many times. This rearrangement joins TRBV30 to TRBJ2-5; 11 bases match TRBD2. The CDR3 has 14 residues. V was clipped by 2 bases and J by 1 base; unmatched bases: 0. Germline V lookup: CDR1 GTSNPN, CDR2 SVGIG (reference sequence). This chain's CDR3 is CAWSTSGGQETQYF. The DNA of the CDR3 is TGTGCCTGGAGTACTAGCGGGGGCCAAGAGACCCAGTACTTC.

This clonotype was recorded at least ten times. The chain uses TRBV7-9 and TRBJ1-1, with D possibly TRBD1 on 5 matching bases. The germline gives CDR1 SEHNR, CDR2 FQNEAQ (reference sequence). This CDR3 contains 13 residues. Trimming removed 9 bases at V and 1 base at J, with 12 bases between. The CDR3 bases are TGTGCCAGTAAAGACAGCTGGAACACTGAAGCTTTCTTT. It translates to CASKDSWNTEAFF.

The J gene is TRBJ2-1, the V gene TRBV11-2, with TRBD2 identical over 14 bases. Germline CDR1 and CDR2: SGHAT and FQNNGV. Trimming at V came to 5 bases and at J to 8 bases, leaving 2 bases not matched to a gene. The CDR3 runs to 14 residues. Here the CDR3 DNA reads TGTGCCAGCAGCGGACTAGCGGGAGGTTATGAGCAGTTCTTC. Translating it yields CASSGLAGGYEQFF.